The clone carrying this T cell receptor beta chain was detected ten times or more. Its antigen remains unidentified. Specified time point: persistent/refractory GD, antithyroid drugs over 5 years with positive TRAb. The TCR library was prepared using RNA isolated from PBMCs. Arm-PCR of CDR3 regions and iRepertoire HTBI primers were the basis on which TCR beta libraries were built. TCRdb reprocessed the multiplex PCR reads via MiXCR and lists one record per CDR3 protein. The sample carries roughly 300,000 distinct CDR3 sequences, roughly a fifth recorded once. These data come from a study of regulatory T cells in long-lasting Graves disease. Findings of the study overall: Persistent Graves' patients showed reduced TCR diversity versus newly diagnosed patients.

The TCR was taken from a female donor with Graves disease. The specimen was peripheral blood mononuclear cells (PBMCs), collected when the disease was refractory, from a patient treated with antithyroid drugs.

CDR3 DNA: TGTGCCAGCAGCGTAGGTGGGACAGGAACTTACGAGCAGTACTTC. Translated: CASSVGGTGTYEQYF. This chain uses TRBV9 with TRBJ2-7; 8 bases are a match to TRBD1. Germline trimming cut 0 bases from V and 4 bases from J; bases unmatched to any gene: 6. Germline CDR1 and CDR2: SGDLS and YYNGEE. The CDR3 extends over 15 amino acids.